This T cell receptor (beta chain) was obtained from a study of blood T cell repertoires in COVID-19. Original analysis: Estimated nucleated cell counts came from reference gene primer amplification. Libraries were prepared by immunoSEQ multiplex PCR; TCRdb keeps only in-frame clonotypes and omits some of them. From that table come the V and J calls and clone size; the DNA was used to work out D and trimming. The data contain 25,000 to 30,000 clones, 65% to 90% of them singletons. Germline V lookup: CDR1 MNHNY, CDR2 SVGAGI (reference sequence). After removal of 4 bases from V and 2 bases from J, the junction contained 3 bases not matched to a gene. The CDR3 loop spans 15 amino acids.

This chain uses TRBV6-6 with TRBJ2-1; 9 bases are a match to TRBD2. The receptor comes from a human donor in a cohort sampled during active COVID-19. The sample consisted of peripheral blood. The CDR3 region has the DNA TGTGCCAGCAGTTCAGCGGGGGGACCCTACAATGAGCAGTTCTTC. It specifies CASSSAGGPYNEQFF.